These T cell receptor beta chains were read from a single sample in a study of blood T cells in healthy people across ages. In TCRdb, the 5' RACE reads were re-called with MiXCR into one record per CDR3 protein. The sample has around 1,600,000 distinct CDR3 sequences; 35% to 45% are singletons. Sequences were obtained from blood. The receptors derive from a woman aged 18-29 years in good health. Both conserved end residues are part of each CDR3. D genes are given only for firm matches. Some rows mark clone size as missing; the rest say once, few, many or name a class of expanded clone.

V gene	D gene	clone size	J gene	CDR3 protein
TRBV13	TRBD2	few	TRBJ2-3	CAIRTRNTDTQYF
TRBV6-5	.	many	TRBJ1-1	CASRPPGVTEAFF
TRBV30	.	.	TRBJ2-1	CAWSVGGTHNEQFF
TRBV4-3	.	.	TRBJ1-2	CASSQVSDYGYTF
TRBV20-1	.	.	TRBJ2-7	CSAGRLGISYEQYF
TRBV6-1	.	.	TRBJ1-1	CASGSEEGTEAFF
TRBV11-2	.	.	TRBJ2-5	CASSNSNVDGKSETQYF
TRBV10-3	.	.	TRBJ2-3	CAISDTTLTDTQYF
TRBV6-2/TRBV6-3	.	.	TRBJ2-1	CASAAGWGEQFF
TRBV11-2	TRBD1	.	TRBJ1-3	CASSGTGSNSGNTIYF
TRBV14	.	.	TRBJ2-1	CASSKLVSNEQFF
TRBV7-2	TRBD2	few	TRBJ2-5	CASSFSGTSGQETQYF
TRBV5-1	TRBD1	once	TRBJ1-2	CASSSRWTGGSGYTF
TRBV9	.	few	TRBJ2-1	CASSVGTYDEQFF
TRBV2	TRBD1	.	TRBJ1-5	CASSTTGSGQPQHF
TRBV7-8	.	.	TRBJ2-7	CASSLQVLYEQYF
TRBV20-1	.	few	TRBJ1-1	CSARDMRGNEAFF
TRBV7-3	.	.	TRBJ1-2	CASSLIAGDGYTF
TRBV9	.	few	TRBJ1-2	CASSVANSQIYGYTF
TRBV6-5	.	.	TRBJ1-2	CASRPTTGPIAYGYTF
TRBV20-1	.	.	TRBJ1-1	CRGRVLNTEAFF
TRBV4-3	.	.	.	CASSQAMGLYEQYF
TRBV7-3	TRBD2	many	TRBJ2-1	CASSPTSGSSRNEQFF
TRBV6-2/TRBV6-3	.	.	.	CASLDTPYEQYF
TRBV27	.	.	TRBJ2-7	CASSLVDSPYEQYF
TRBV12-3/TRBV12-4	TRBD1	few	TRBJ2-5	CASSTRSTGGSDEQYF
TRBV2	TRBD1	.	TRBJ1-5	CASRDGPGTGVQPQHF
TRBV6-6	.	few	.	CASSYSTAYNEQYF
TRBV15	.	.	TRBJ1-4	CATSRGGGSEKLFF
TRBV12-3/TRBV12-4	.	.	TRBJ1-1	CASSPGLSMNTEAFF
TRBV20-1	.	few	TRBJ2-1	CSARRSVNEQFF
TRBV27	.	.	.	CASKLGGKAYEQYF
TRBV30	.	few	TRBJ2-7	CAWSPFSNEQYF
TRBV20-1	TRBD2	once	TRBJ2-5	CSARESGGAVEGETQYF
TRBV6-2/TRBV6-3	TRBD1	once	TRBJ2-6	CASSYSIAPGTDGANVLTF
TRBV10-3	TRBD1	few	TRBJ2-5	CAIRNTGGSQYF
TRBV29-1	.	.	TRBJ2-7	CSAPRANRYNEQYF
TRBV27	.	.	TRBJ1-5	CASSRSTGTSKPQHF
TRBV10-3	TRBD1	.	TRBJ1-1	CAISSPRQGLTEAFF
TRBV28	.	.	TRBJ1-1	CASNPGGRRTEAFF
TRBV5-5	.	few	TRBJ2-1	CASSLEDLSYNEQFF
TRBV2	.	.	TRBJ2-5	CASSGGEQETQYF
TRBV5-1	.	.	TRBJ1-4	CASSLIAVGEEKLFF
TRBV9	TRBD1	few	TRBJ1-2	CASSVDAGGCTF
TRBV27	.	.	TRBJ1-2	CASSFRGRVDYGYTF
TRBV24-1	.	few	TRBJ2-3	CATSDPWTDTQYF
TRBV4-3	TRBD1	.	TRBJ1-1	CASSQPGQGVTEAFF
TRBV6-2/TRBV6-3	.	.	TRBJ1-2	CASRNPGYSRFDYGYTF
TRBV29-1	.	.	TRBJ1-1	CSVEVLRPRGMAFF
TRBV18	.	.	TRBJ1-1	CASSPANLRRSGNEAFF
TRBV29-1	.	many	TRBJ2-7	CSVVRDSYEQYF